A single sample gave rise to the 19 T cell receptor beta chains below, sequenced in a study of blood T cell repertoires in COVID-19. Method: immunoSEQ multiplex PCR; TCRdb's copy keeps in-frame clones and lacks some. The sample holds roughly 84,000 clones, about 73% seen once. Material: peripheral blood. These receptors were taken from a man between 60 and 75 years old with COVID-19, enrolled during active disease.

This clone was recorded at least ten times. The chain links TRBV7-8 to TRBJ1-1, with D possibly TRBD1 on 5 matching bases. Trimming left V 2 bases short and J 4 bases short, with 14 bases between. The CDR3 is 15 residues long. Germline V gives CDR1 SGHVS, CDR2 FQNEAQ. The CDR3 DNA reads TGTGCCAGCAGCTTAACGGGGGGTGCAGGCACTGAAGCTTTCTTT. Amino acids: CASSLTGGAGTEAFF. The complete variable domain, with remaining parts taken from reference TRBV7-8 and TRBJ1-1, reads GAGVSQSPRYKVAKRGQDVALRCDPISGHVSLFWYQQALGQGPEFLTYFQNEAQLDKSGLPSDRFFAERPEGSVSTLKIQRTQQEDSAVYLCASSLTGGAGTEAFFGQGTRLTVV.

This clone has a handful of counts. The chain couples TRBV27 to TRBJ2-1; TRBD1 aligns across 9 bases. V shed 6 bases, J shed 11 bases, and the junction held 14 bases outside the gene matches. This CDR3 region has 15 residues. Per the germline V gene, CDR1 is MNHEY and CDR2 is SMNVEV (reference sequence). The CDR3 bases are TGTGCCAGCAGCGCTTTAGGGACAGGGTGGGGAAAGCAGTTCTTC. It encodes CASSALGTGWGKQFF.

V gene TRBV11-2 combines with J gene TRBJ1-2; 11 nucleotides agree with TRBD1. Germline V gene data show CDR1 as SGHAT and CDR2 as FQNNGV. The ends lost 6 bases at V and 7 bases at J; junction bases unmatched: 10. This CDR3 comprises 15 residues. CDR3: CASSQSGQGAGGYTF. For the CDR3, the DNA is TGTGCCAGCAGTCAGTCAGGACAGGGGGCAGGTGGCTACACCTTC.

This chain uses TRBV7-8 with TRBJ2-5, with 7 positions matching TRBD2. Germline V gives CDR1 SGHVS, CDR2 FQNEAQ. This CDR3 has 14 amino acids. After removal of 1 base from V and 3 bases from J, the junction contained 2 bases not matched to a gene. The CDR3 loop reads CASSLGSGEETQYF. CDR3 nucleotides: TGTGCCAGCAGCTTAGGAAGCGGGGAAGAGACCCAGTACTTC.

The chain links TRBV19 to TRBJ1-5; D is uncertain. The germline V gene encodes CDR1 LNHDA and CDR2 SQIVND (reference sequence). Trimming removed 0 bases at V and 11 bases at J, with 14 bases between. The CDR3 has 14 amino acids. The CDR3 DNA follows: TGTGCCAGTAGTATAGAGTCCGGCGGGTCGGCCCAGCATTTT. Its translation: CASSIESGGSAQHF.

This clone was counted between two and nine times. The chain joins TRBV6-5 to TRBJ2-1, with 7 bases matching TRBD2. V dropped 5 bases and J dropped 6; count of bases not matched to a gene: 4. The germline V gene has CDR1 MNHEY and CDR2 SVGAGI. The CDR3 length is 13 residues. CDR3 in amino acids: CASSTTSSNEQFF. CDR3 DNA sequence: TGTGCCAGCAGTACGACTAGCTCCAATGAGCAGTTCTTC.

The J gene is TRBJ1-1, the V gene TRBV27; TRBD1 agrees at 7 bases. The CDR3 is made up of 14 amino acids. Looked up from germline, CDR1 is MNHEY and CDR2 is SMNVEV (reference sequence). The ends lost 6 bases at V and 0 bases at J; junction bases unmatched: 4. The CDR3 DNA sequence: TGTGCCAGCAGGGACAGGTCAATGAACACTGAAGCTTTCTTT. Translation gives CASRDRSMNTEAFF.

The V call is TRBV2, the J call TRBJ2-2; TRBD1 might be the D (5 bases). Trimming left V 6 bases short and J 7 bases short, with 9 bases between. CDR3 size: 12 residues. In germline, CDR1 is SNHLY, CDR2 FYNNEI. CDR3 amino acids: CASRETVGELFF. CDR3 nucleotide sequence: TGTGCCAGCAGGGAGACAGTCGGGGAGCTGTTTTTT.

There are a few counts of this clone. The chain recombines TRBV14 with TRBJ1-1; 8 bases match TRBD1. J gave up 0 bases and V 2 bases, and 2 bases lay outside the gene matches. From germline, CDR1 is SGHDN and CDR2 FVKESK. The CDR3 loop spans 15 amino acids. CDR3 region: CASSQLTGVNTEAFF. CDR3 bases: TGTGCCAGCAGCCAATTGACAGGGGTGAACACTGAAGCTTTCTTT.

The gene calls are TRBV7-8 and TRBJ2-2, with TRBD1 as a possible D gene (6 bases). The V end lost 4 bases, the J end lost 7 bases, and 22 bases lay between the germline ends. Germline lookup yields CDR1 SGHVS and CDR2 FQNEAQ. The CDR3 length is 17 residues. The CDR3 spells CASSSRTGAGAGGELFF. The CDR3 DNA follows: TGTGCCAGCAGCTCAAGAACGGGTGCAGGGGCGGGCGGGGAGCTGTTTTTT. Together with reference TRBV7-8 and TRBJ2-2, the CDR3 gives the full variable domain: GAGVSQSPRYKVAKRGQDVALRCDPISGHVSLFWYQQALGQGPEFLTYFQNEAQLDKSGLPSDRFFAERPEGSVSTLKIQRTQQEDSAVYLCASSSRTGAGAGGELFFGEGSRLTVL.

The rearrangement uses TRBV2 and TRBJ2-6, with 10 bases that match TRBD1. Germline loops: CDR1 SNHLY, CDR2 FYNNEI. The CDR3 is 17 amino acids. V shed 4 bases and J 1 base; nucleotides not matched to a gene: 4. The CDR3 nucleotides are TGTGCCAGCAGTGGACAGGGGGCGGGTTCTGGGGCCAACGTCCTGACTTTC. Encoded protein: CASSGQGAGSGANVLTF.

The V gene is TRBV9, the J gene TRBJ2-2; 10 bases align to TRBD1. The CDR3 has 15 amino acids. Germline-derived CDR1 and CDR2 are SGDLS and YYNGEE. Unmatched junction bases numbered 3, after V lost 3 bases and J lost 4 bases. For the CDR3, the DNA is TGTGCCAGCAGCGCCGGGACAGGGGTCACCGGGGAGCTGTTTTTT. Protein: CASSAGTGVTGELFF.

This chain uses TRBV6-2 or TRBV6-3 with TRBJ2-7; 7 nucleotides agree with TRBD2. The ends lost 5 bases at V and 2 bases at J; junction bases unmatched: 6. The CDR3 runs 14 residues. Germline V lookup: CDR1 MNHEY, CDR2 SVGEGT. The CDR3 region is CASSPTSAAYEQYF. The CDR3 DNA reads TGTGCCAGCAGTCCCACTAGCGCGGCCTACGAGCAGTACTTC.

The rearrangement links TRBV14 to TRBJ2-1, with D perhaps matching TRBD2 (5 bases). Germline CDR1 reads SGHDN; CDR2 reads FVKESK. The V gene lost 0 bases and the J gene lost 6 bases, with 18 bases spanning the gap. This CDR3 is built from 17 residues. The CDR3 DNA sequence: TGTGCCAGCAGCCAAGATCTTGGACTCGGGTTGGGCAATGAGCAGTTCTTC. This encodes CASSQDLGLGLGNEQFF.

The V and J genes are TRBV9 and TRBJ1-5, with TRBD1 as a possible D gene (5 bases). V lost 2 bases, J lost 0 bases, and 9 bases lay in between. The germline gives CDR1 SGDLS, CDR2 YYNGEE. CDR3 length equals 15 residues. The CDR3 sequence: CASSVTGYSNQPQHF. CDR3 DNA: TGTGCCAGCAGCGTTACAGGATATAGCAATCAGCCCCAGCATTTT. Using reference TRBV9 and TRBJ1-5 for the parts outside the CDR3, the full variable domain is DSGVTQTPKHLITATGQRVTLRCSPRSGDLSVYWYQQSLDQGLQFLIQYYNGEERAKGNILERFSAQQFPDLHSELNLSSLELGDSALYFCASSVTGYSNQPQHFGDGTRLSIL.

The chain uses TRBV9 and TRBJ1-1; TRBD1 matches at 9 bases. CDR3 length: 14 amino acids. Germline V lookup: CDR1 SGDLS, CDR2 YYNGEE. V lost 3 bases to trimming and J lost 10 bases; unmatched junction nucleotides: 10. DNA of the CDR3: TGTGCCAGCAGCGACACACAGGGGGCTTCGAGAGCTTTCTTT. It codes for CASSDTQGASRAFF.

V and J are TRBV5-1 and TRBJ2-6; 8 bases fit TRBD2. Germline V lookup: CDR1 SGHRS, CDR2 YFSETQ. The J segment lost 4 bases and the V segment lost 0 bases, leaving 6 bases of the junction unmatched. This CDR3 is 17 amino acids long. CDR3 in DNA: TGCGCCAGCAGCTTGGATGGTAGCGGGATCGGGGCCAACGTCCTGACTTTC. Translating it yields CASSLDGSGIGANVLTF.

The chain recombines TRBV9 with TRBJ1-4, with unresolved D. The CDR3 is 12 amino acids. With 4 bases removed from V and 5 bases from J, the gap between germline ends came to 6 bases. In germline, CDR1 is SGDLS, CDR2 YYNGEE. The CDR3 DNA reads TGTGCCAGCAGCTCCAGAAATGAAAAACTGTTTTTT. The encoded protein is CASSSRNEKLFF.

This clone has only one observation. The J gene is TRBJ1-1, the V gene TRBV2, with D tentatively TRBD1 (5 bases). V lost 7 bases and J 4 bases, leaving 13 bases between the germline ends. This CDR3 comprises 13 residues. Looked up from germline, CDR1 is SNHLY and CDR2 is FYNNEI. The CDR3 reads CASTSGSVTEAFF. CDR3 DNA sequence: TGTGCCAGCACGTCAGGGTCCGTCACTGAAGCTTTCTTT.